The clone carrying this T cell receptor (beta chain) was observed many times. The antigen remains unidentified. This sample stems from a study of T cell repertoires in cytomegalovirus infection. Study-wide background: The study used recently identified HLA-C-restricted and well-studied HLA-B-restricted CMV epitopes. A matching HLA type, together with CMV infection, was signaled by public TCR beta signatures.

TCRdb reprocessed the reads with MiXCR, giving one entry per CDR3 protein. Here the sample spans roughly 920,000 distinct CDR3 sequences, around 31% being singletons. Study outcomes and limitations: The study found HLA-C-restricted CMV-specific TCR beta clonotypes dominating the ex vivo response.

The starting material was cultured CD8+ T cells from PBMCs, obtained from culture after CMV antigen stimulation. The sequence came from a human donor in good health (CMV status not recorded). Some clones in this sample may be carry-over from other donors' samples.

CDR3 coding DNA: TGTGCCAGCAGCTTAATCAGCGGTCTGTCCACAGATACGCAGTATTTT. Its protein product is CASSLISGLSTDTQYF. J is TRBJ2-3 and V is TRBV7-8, with D possibly TRBD2 on 5 matching bases. Trimming pared 2 bases from V and 2 bases from J, leaving 14 bases between. The germline CDR1 and CDR2 sequences are SGHVS and FQNEAQ. The length of the CDR3 is 16 residues.